The sequence of this TCR beta chain was determined in a study of T cell responses to AZD1222 COVID-19 vaccine. A word on this clone: The antigen is undetermined.

V lost 3 bases to trimming and J lost 5 bases; unmatched junction nucleotides: 14. Germline V gene lookup returns CDR1 MNHEY and CDR2 SMNVEV (reference sequence). The CDR3 has 17 residues. Pooling was applied to second doses at about 4 or about 12 weeks. The protocol was immunoSEQ multiplex PCR, while the TCRdb copy is restricted to in-frame clones and leaves out a portion. The profile covers about 74,000 clones, with around 93% appearing a single time and about 8% taken by the ten largest. Study-level results: Among the donors, most were white British and more were female, and clonal diversity was possibly underestimated. Without day 14 samples, only post-peak T cell repertoires were studied. Nearly half of the spike-specific TCRs reportedly recognize variant regions that carry no mutations.

The V gene is TRBV27, the J gene TRBJ2-3; TRBD2 matches 7 bases. The sample consisted of peripheral blood, taken 28 days after the second AZD1222 dose. The sequence was obtained from an adult who received the AZD1222 COVID-19 vaccine. CDR3 in DNA: TGTGCCAGCAGTTTGGCTTTTAATGCGGGAGTGAAAGATACGCAGTATTTT. Translation: CASSLAFNAGVKDTQYF.